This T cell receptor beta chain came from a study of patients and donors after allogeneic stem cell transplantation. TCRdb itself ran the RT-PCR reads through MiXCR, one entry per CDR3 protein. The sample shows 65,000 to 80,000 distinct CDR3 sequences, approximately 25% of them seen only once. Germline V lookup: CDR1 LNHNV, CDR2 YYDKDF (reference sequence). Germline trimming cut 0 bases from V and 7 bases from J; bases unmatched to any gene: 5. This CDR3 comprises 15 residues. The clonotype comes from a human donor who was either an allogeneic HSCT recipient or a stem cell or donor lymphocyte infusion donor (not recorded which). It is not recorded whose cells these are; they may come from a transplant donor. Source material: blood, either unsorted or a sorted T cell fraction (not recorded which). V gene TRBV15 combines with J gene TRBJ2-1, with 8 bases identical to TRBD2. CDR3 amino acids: CATSRETGGINEQFF. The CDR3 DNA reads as TGTGCCACCAGCAGAGAAACGGGGGGGATTAATGAGCAGTTCTTC. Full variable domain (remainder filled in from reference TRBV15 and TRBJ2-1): DAMVIQNPRYQVTQFGKPVTLSCSQTLNHNVMYWYQQKSSQAPKLLFHYYDKDFNNEADTPDNFQSRRPNTSFCFLDIRSPGLGDTAMYLCATSRETGGINEQFFGPGTRLTVL.